This record concerns one TCR beta chain sequence. Its target is not known. V shed 4 bases and J 2 bases; nucleotides not matched to a gene: 3. Germline-derived CDR1 and CDR2 are MNHEY and SVGAGI. The CDR3 sequence is 14 residues long. The entry originates in a study of OX40 agonist ivuxolimab in advanced cancers. Study background: Participants averaged approximately 65 years of age (range roughly 23 to 79) and were less than 85% male. Of the patients, three showed partial responses, one with hepatocellular carcinoma and two with cutaneous melanoma.

Profiling relied on immunoSEQ multiplex PCR, and the TCRdb table lists in-frame clones only, not all of them. The table lists about 37,000 clones, roughly 84% of them singletons. Study-wide points: In general, CD8+ T cells held more expanded clones than CD4+ did, on average. Some nonresponders additionally presented with little normalized T-cell clonal expansion.

The rearrangement links TRBV6-5 to TRBJ2-7, with TRBD2 matching over 9 bases. Specimen: CD4+ or CD8+ T cells sorted from blood, collected in a trial of the OX40 agonist ivuxolimab. The receptor's source is an adult with an advanced solid tumor such as melanoma, head and neck, liver or kidney cancer. The CDR3 DNA reads TGTGCCAGCAGTTCAGCGGGGGGCGCCTACGAGCAGTACTTC. Its protein product is CASSSAGGAYEQYF.